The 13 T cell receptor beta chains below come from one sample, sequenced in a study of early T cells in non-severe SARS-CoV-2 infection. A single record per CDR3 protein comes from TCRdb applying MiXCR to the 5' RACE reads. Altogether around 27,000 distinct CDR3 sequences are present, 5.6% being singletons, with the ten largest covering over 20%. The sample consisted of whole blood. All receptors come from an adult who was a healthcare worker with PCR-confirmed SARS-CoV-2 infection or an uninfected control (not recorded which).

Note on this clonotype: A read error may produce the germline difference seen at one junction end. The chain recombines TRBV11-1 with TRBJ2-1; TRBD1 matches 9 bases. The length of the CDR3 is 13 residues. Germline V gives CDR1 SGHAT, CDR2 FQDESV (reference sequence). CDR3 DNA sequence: TGTGCCAGCAGGTCCCTCCGGGACAGGGTAAAAGTCTTC. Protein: CASRSLRDRVKVF.

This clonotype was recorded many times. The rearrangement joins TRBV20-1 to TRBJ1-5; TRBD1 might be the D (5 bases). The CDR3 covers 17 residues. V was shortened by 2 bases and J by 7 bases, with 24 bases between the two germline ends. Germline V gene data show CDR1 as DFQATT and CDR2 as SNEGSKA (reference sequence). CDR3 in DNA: TGCAGTGCTAGACCCCTGGGGGAACAGGCGGGGGGACAGCCCCAGCATTTT. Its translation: CSARPLGEQAGGQPQHF.

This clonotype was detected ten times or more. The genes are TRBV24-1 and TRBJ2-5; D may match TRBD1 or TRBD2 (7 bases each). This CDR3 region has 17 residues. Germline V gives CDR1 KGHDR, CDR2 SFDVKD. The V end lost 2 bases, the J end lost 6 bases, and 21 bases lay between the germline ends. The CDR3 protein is CATSDSPPRGRVQTQYF. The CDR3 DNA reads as TGTGCCACCAGTGATTCCCCGCCCAGGGGGAGGGTGCAGACCCAGTACTTC.

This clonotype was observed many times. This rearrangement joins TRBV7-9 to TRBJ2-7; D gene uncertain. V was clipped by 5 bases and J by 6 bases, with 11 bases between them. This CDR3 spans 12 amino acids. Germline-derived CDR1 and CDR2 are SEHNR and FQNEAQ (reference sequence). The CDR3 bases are TGTGCCAGCAGCCTTCAATTAGGCGAGCAGTACTTC. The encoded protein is CASSLQLGEQYF.

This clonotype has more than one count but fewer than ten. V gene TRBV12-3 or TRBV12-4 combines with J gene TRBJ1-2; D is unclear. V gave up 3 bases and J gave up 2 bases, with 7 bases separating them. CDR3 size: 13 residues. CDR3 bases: TGTGCCAGCAGTTTTGGGCGAAACTATGGCTACACCTTC. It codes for CASSFGRNYGYTF.

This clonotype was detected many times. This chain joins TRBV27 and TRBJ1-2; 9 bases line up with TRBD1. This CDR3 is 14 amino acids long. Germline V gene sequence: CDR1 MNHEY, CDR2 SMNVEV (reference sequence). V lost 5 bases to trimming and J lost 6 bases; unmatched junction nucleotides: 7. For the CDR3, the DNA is TGTGCCAGCAGTCCGGACAGGGGATGGGATGGCTACACCTTC. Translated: CASSPDRGWDGYTF.

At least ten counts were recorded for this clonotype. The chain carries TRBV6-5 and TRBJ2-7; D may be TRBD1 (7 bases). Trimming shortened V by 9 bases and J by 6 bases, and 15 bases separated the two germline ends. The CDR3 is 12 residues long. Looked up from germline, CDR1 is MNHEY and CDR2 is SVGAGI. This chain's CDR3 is CASSGGPGEQYF. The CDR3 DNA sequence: TGTGCCAGTTCAGGGGGGCCAGGCGAGCAGTACTTC.

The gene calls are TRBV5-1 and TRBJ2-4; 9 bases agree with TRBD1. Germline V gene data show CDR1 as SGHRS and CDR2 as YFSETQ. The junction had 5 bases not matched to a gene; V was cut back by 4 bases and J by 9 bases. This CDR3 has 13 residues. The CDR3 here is CASSPGQGSIQYF. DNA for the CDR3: TGCGCCAGCAGCCCTGGACAGGGGAGCATTCAGTACTTC.

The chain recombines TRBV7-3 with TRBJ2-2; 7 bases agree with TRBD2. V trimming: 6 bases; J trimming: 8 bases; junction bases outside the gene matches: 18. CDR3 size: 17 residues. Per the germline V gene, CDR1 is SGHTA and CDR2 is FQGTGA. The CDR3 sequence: CASSSSQPGLQAGELFF. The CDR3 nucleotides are TGTGCCAGCAGTTCATCTCAACCGGGACTACAAGCAGGGGAGCTGTTTTTT.

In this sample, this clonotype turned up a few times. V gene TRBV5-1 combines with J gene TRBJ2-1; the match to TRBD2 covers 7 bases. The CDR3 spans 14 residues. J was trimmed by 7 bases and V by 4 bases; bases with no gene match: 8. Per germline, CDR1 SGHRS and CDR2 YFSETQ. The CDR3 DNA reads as TGCGCCAGCAGCCAGGGAGCGGGATTAAATGAGCAGTTCTTC. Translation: CASSQGAGLNEQFF. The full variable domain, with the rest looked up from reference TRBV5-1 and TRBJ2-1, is KAGVTQTPRYLIKTRGQQVTLSCSPISGHRSVSWYQQTPGQGLQFLFEYFSETQRNKGNFPGRFSGRQFSNSRSEMNVSTLELGDSALYLCASSQGAGLNEQFFGPGTRLTVL.

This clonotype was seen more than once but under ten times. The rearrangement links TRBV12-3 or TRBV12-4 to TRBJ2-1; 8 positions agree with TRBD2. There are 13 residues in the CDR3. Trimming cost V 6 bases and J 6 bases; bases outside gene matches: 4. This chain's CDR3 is CASSYSGVNEQFF. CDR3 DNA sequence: TGTGCCAGCAGCTATAGCGGGGTCAATGAGCAGTTCTTC.

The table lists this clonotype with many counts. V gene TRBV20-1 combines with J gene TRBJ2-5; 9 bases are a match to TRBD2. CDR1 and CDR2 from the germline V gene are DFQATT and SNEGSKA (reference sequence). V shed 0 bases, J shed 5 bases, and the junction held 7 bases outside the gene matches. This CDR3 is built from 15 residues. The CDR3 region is CSARDPTSGWETQYF. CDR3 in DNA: TGCAGTGCTAGAGATCCCACTAGCGGGTGGGAGACCCAGTACTTC.

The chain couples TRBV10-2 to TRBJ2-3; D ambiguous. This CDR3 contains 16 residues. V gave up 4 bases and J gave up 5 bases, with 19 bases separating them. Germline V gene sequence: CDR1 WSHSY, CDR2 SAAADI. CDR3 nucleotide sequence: TGCGCCAGCAGTGCTATGGCAGTCCCCTCCGGAGATACGCAGTATTTT. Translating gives CASSAMAVPSGDTQYF.